This TCR beta chain originates from a study of OX40 agonist ivuxolimab in advanced cancers. This clone was detected only a few times. V lost 3 bases, J lost 5 bases, and 15 bases lay in between. The CDR3 has 15 residues. Germline lookup yields CDR1 SGDLS and CDR2 YYNGEE. Generated by immunoSEQ multiplex PCR, the TCRdb table keeps only in-frame clones and is missing some. Found here are 20,000 or so clones, over 70% of them singletons; the top ten hold about 33%. This clonotype was sampled from an adult with an advanced solid tumor such as melanoma, head and neck, liver or kidney cancer. The starting material was CD4+ or CD8+ T cells sorted from blood, obtained in a trial of the OX40 agonist ivuxolimab. This rearrangement joins TRBV9 to TRBJ1-5; D gene ambiguous. CDR3 region: CASSAVDTLHQPQHF. CDR3 nucleotide sequence: TGTGCCAGCAGCGCTGTAGATACCCTACATCAGCCCCAGCATTTT.